These T cell receptor beta chains were read from a single sample in a study of control samples from healthy donors and cancer patients. Here immunoSEQ multiplex PCR was the method, and the copy in TCRdb shows in-frame clones only, minus some. The sample holds about 61,000 clones; nearly 90% are singletons and the top ten take almost 6%. Sequenced material: PBMCs. The receptor source for this set is a man between 60 and 75 years old with colorectal cancer. The CDR3 runs from the conserved cysteine through the conserved F or W. Each record gives: clone size, J gene, D gene, V gene, CDR3 DNA, CDR3 protein. The D gene is left open where the match is weak. The listing skips clone size in some rows; elsewhere it reads once, few, many or a size class.

NA TRBJ1-2 TRBD1 TRBV5-6 TGTGCCAGCAGCTTGGGACAGGGATCGTATGGCTACACCTTC CASSLGQGSYGYTF
NA TRBJ2-5 TRBD2 TRBV13 TGTGCCAGCAGCCCCCCTAGCGGGGAGACCCAGTACTTC CASSPPSGETQYF
NA TRBJ2-1 NA TRBV6-1 TGTGCCAGCAGTGAAGCGCGGGTCAGATACAATGAGCAGTTCTTC CASSEARVRYNEQFF
NA TRBJ2-1 TRBD1 TRBV7-6 TGTGCCAGCAGCTCTCTTCCGGCGGGACAGGGCTACAATGAGCAGTTCTTC CASSSLPAGQGYNEQFF
once TRBJ2-5 NA TRBV4-1 TGCGCCAGCAGCCAAGAGTCCCCCGATCCGGCCCAGTACTTC CASSQESPDPAQYF
NA TRBJ1-5 NA TRBV4-1 TGCGCCAGCAGCCAAGATCGGTCCGCGGGCGGTCAGCCCCAGCATTTT CASSQDRSAGGQPQHF
NA TRBJ1-5 NA TRBV6-1 TGTGCCAGCAGTGAAATCAGGGTCGGACAGCCCCAGCATTTT CASSEIRVGQPQHF
few TRBJ1-5 NA TRBV6-5 TGTGCCAGCAGTCTCCGGTTAAGACAGCCCCAGCATTTT CASSLRLRQPQHF
few TRBJ1-6 NA TRBV10-3 TGTGCCATCAGTGACTCTAGTGGGGGGCGGAATTCACCCCTCCACTTT CAISDSSGGRNSPLHF
few TRBJ1-1 NA TRBV6-6 TGTGCCAGCAGCCCGGGGGGGGCTGAAGCTTTCTTT CASSPGGAEAFF
NA TRBJ2-2 TRBD1 TRBV2 TGTGCCAGCGCCGGGACAGCCGCGAACACCGGGGAGCTGTTTTTT CASAGTAANTGELFF
NA TRBJ1-5 NA TRBV18 TGTGCCAGCTCGCCCCAAGAGGGGGGAGTGGAGCAGCCCCAGCATTTT CASSPQEGGVEQPQHF
NA TRBJ2-7 TRBD1 TRBV10-3 TGTGCCACCTGGAACGGGACAGGGTCCTACGAGCAGTACTTC CATWNGTGSYEQYF
few TRBJ1-1 NA TRBV6-5 TGTGCCAGCAGGGGGGGCACTGAAGCTTTCTTT CASRGGTEAFF
NA TRBJ1-4 NA TRBV7-2 TGTGCCAGCAGCCCGACAGCTACTAATGAAAAACTGTTTTTT CASSPTATNEKLFF
NA TRBJ2-7 NA TRBV21-1 TGTGCCAGCAGCAAAGCGGGACAGGGGCACGAGCAGTACTTC CASSKAGQGHEQYF
NA TRBJ2-7 TRBD2 TRBV6-6 TGTGCCAGCAGTTACCCGGGGGGAAGCGCTAACGAGCAGTACTTC CASSYPGGSANEQYF
NA TRBJ1-6 NA TRBV2 TGTGCCAGCAGTGAAGGGCAGGGATTTGATTCACCCCTCCACTTT CASSEGQGFDSPLHF
NA TRBJ1-6 NA TRBV28 TGTGCCAGCAGTTCCCCAGGTAGGGTGCCACCCCTCCACTTT CASSSPGRVPPLHF
NA TRBJ1-2 NA TRBV11-2 TGTGCCAGCAGCCTAGGGACGGACTATGGCTACACCTTC CASSLGTDYGYTF
once TRBJ2-3 TRBD2 TRBV6-5 TGTGCCAGCCGGACTAGCGGGGGAGGCACAGGTACGCAGTATTTT CASRTSGGGTGTQYF
NA TRBJ2-1 NA TRBV2 TGTGCCAGCAAATCTAGGTTGGGTGAGCAGTTCTTC CASKSRLGEQFF
NA TRBJ2-1 NA TRBV11-3 TGTGCCAGCAGCTTAGCGGGCCTTCCTGAGCAGTTCTTC CASSLAGLPEQFF
NA TRBJ1-4 TRBD1 TRBV4-2 TGTGCCAGCAGCACGCGACAGGGGGCAACTAATGAAAAACTGTTTTTT CASSTRQGATNEKLFF
NA TRBJ2-2 NA TRBV24-1 TGTGCCACCAGTGACCCAGGGTATGGGGCCGCCGGGGAGCTGTTTTTT CATSDPGYGAAGELFF
NA TRBJ2-7 NA TRBV19 TGTGCCAGTAGTCCATTCGGACAGCCTGACTCCTACGAGCAGTACTTC CASSPFGQPDSYEQYF
NA TRBJ2-3 NA TRBV7-3 TGTGCCAGCAGCTTAATGGGGGGTGTGACAGATACGCAGTATTTT CASSLMGGVTDTQYF
NA TRBJ2-3 NA TRBV6-5 TGTGCCAGCAGCACTGACGGAGATACGCAGTATTTT CASSTDGDTQYF
NA TRBJ1-1 NA TRBV7-3 TGTGCCAGCAGCTCGGATGCGAACACTGAAGCTTTCTTT CASSSDANTEAFF
once TRBJ2-7 NA TRBV14 TGTGCCAGCAGCCGTCTCCTAGATCCCTACGAGCAGTACTTC CASSRLLDPYEQYF
NA TRBJ1-2 TRBD1 TRBV4-2 TGTGCCAGCAGCCAAGATCAGGGGGGGGGCTATGGCTACACCTTC CASSQDQGGGYGYTF
NA TRBJ1-5 TRBD1 TRBV19 TGTGCCAGTAGTATGGGACAGGGACCTATCAATCAGCCCCAGCATTTT CASSMGQGPINQPQHF
NA TRBJ2-5 NA TRBV27 TGTGCCAGCAGTCCCTCCGGAGAGACCCAGTACTTC CASSPSGETQYF
NA TRBJ1-2 NA TRBV28 TGTGCCTGCGCAGGGGCATATGGCTACACCTTC CACAGAYGYTF
NA TRBJ2-7 NA TRBV9 TGTGCCAGCAGCGTAGACGGCAACCCACGCTCCTACGAGCAGTACTTC CASSVDGNPRSYEQYF
NA TRBJ2-3 NA TRBV6-6 TGTGCCAGCAGTTACGCTGAAGATACGCAGTATTTT CASSYAEDTQYF
NA TRBJ2-5 TRBD2 TRBV11-2 TGTGCCAGCAGCCTGGCCGCGGGGGGGGAGACCCAGTACTTC CASSLAAGGETQYF
once TRBJ1-3 NA TRBV18 TGTGCCAGCTCACCACCGACAGCCTCTGGAAACACCATATATTTT CASSPPTASGNTIYF
NA TRBJ1-1 NA TRBV9 TGTGCCAGCAGCGTAGAGGGGTACTCCTCTGAAGCTTTCTTT CASSVEGYSSEAFF
NA TRBJ2-2 NA TRBV7-9 TGTGCCAGCAGCTTAAGTCAGGCAGACACCGGGGAGCTGTTTTTT CASSLSQADTGELFF
NA TRBJ1-6 NA TRBV4-3 TGCGCCAGCAGTAGGCAGGACTATAATTCACCCCTCCACTTT CASSRQDYNSPLHF
once TRBJ2-5 TRBD2 TRBV7-9 TGTGCCAGCAGCTTAGGACGACTAGCGGGGGTCCAAGAGACCCAGTACTTC CASSLGRLAGVQETQYF
NA TRBJ1-5 TRBD1 TRBV24-1 TGTGCCATCCGAGACAGGGAGAGGAATCAGCCCCAGCATTTT CAIRDRERNQPQHF
NA TRBJ2-7 TRBD1 TRBV7-9 TGTGCCAGCAGCTTAGTTGGAGGGACAGGGACCTACGAGCAGTACTTC CASSLVGGTGTYEQYF
NA TRBJ2-1 NA TRBV6-4 TGTGCCAGCAGTGACGGCAGGGACCAGCAGTTCTTC CASSDGRDQQFF
once TRBJ1-2 NA TRBV5-1 TGCGCCAGCAGCCCTGGGCGGAGGGTCTATGGCTACACCTTC CASSPGRRVYGYTF
NA TRBJ2-1 TRBD2 TRBV6-5 TGTGCCAGCAGTCCGCCGGGACTAGTTGGGCAGTTCTTC CASSPPGLVGQFF
NA TRBJ2-5 NA TRBV29-1 TGCAGCGTCCTAAACAGGGACCAAGAGACCCAGTACTTC CSVLNRDQETQYF
NA TRBJ1-4 TRBD1 TRBV19 TGTGCCAGTAGTATAGATTGGGGACAGGAAGATAATGAAAAACTGTTTTTT CASSIDWGQEDNEKLFF
NA TRBJ2-6 NA TRBV21-1 TGTGCCAGCAGCAAAGATGTCCCCTCTGGGGCCAACGTCCTGACTTTC CASSKDVPSGANVLTF
NA TRBJ1-3 NA TRBV10-3 TGTGCCATCAGCACGGCCAGCTCTGGAAACACCATATATTTT CAISTASSGNTIYF
NA TRBJ1-2 TRBD1 TRBV5-1 TGCGCCAGCAGCTTGGGTGCAGGGGGCGGCTATGGCTACACCTTC CASSLGAGGGYGYTF
medium-sized TRBJ2-3 NA TRBV5-1 TGCGCCAGCAGCGTCGACCTCAGGGGTACGCAGTATTTT CASSVDLRGTQYF